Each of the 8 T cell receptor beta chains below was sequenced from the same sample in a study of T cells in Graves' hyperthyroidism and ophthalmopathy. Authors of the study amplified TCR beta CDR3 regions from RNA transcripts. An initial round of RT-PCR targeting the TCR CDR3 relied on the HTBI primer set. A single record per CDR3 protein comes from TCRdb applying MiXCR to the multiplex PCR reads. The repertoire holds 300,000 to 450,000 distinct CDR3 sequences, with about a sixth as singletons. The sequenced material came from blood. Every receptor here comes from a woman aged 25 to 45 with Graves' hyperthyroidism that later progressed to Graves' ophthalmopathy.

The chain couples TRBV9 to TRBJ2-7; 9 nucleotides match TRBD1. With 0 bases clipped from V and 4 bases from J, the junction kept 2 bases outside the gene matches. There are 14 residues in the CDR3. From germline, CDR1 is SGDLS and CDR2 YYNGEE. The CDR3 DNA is TGTGCCAGCAGCGTAGAGGACAGGGGTTACGAGCAGTACTTC. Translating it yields CASSVEDRGYEQYF.

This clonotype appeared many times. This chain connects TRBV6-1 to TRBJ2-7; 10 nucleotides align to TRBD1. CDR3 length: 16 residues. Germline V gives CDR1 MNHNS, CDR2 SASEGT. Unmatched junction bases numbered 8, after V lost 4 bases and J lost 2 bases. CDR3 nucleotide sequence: TGTGCCAGCAGTGGTGGGCGGGACAGGGGAACCTACGAGCAGTACTTC. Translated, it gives CASSGGRDRGTYEQYF.

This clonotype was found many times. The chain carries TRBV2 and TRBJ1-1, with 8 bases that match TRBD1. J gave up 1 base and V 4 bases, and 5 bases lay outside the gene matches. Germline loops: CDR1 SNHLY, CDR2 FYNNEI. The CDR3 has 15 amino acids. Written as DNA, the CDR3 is TGTGCCAGCAGTGCCGCCGGACAGGGGAACACTGAAGCTTTCTTT. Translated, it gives CASSAAGQGNTEAFF.

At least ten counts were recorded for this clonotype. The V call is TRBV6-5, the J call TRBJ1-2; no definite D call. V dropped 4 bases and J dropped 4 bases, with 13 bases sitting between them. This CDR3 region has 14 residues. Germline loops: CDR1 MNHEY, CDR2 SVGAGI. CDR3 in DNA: TGTGCCAGCAGTTCCGACCAGCCCCCCTATGGCTACACCTTC. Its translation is CASSSDQPPYGYTF.

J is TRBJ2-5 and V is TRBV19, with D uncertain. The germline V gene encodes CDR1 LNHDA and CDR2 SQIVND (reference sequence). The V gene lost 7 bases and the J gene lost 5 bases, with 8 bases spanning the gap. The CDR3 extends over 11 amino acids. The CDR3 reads CASMVGETQYF. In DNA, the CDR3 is TGTGCCAGTATGGTTGGGGAGACCCAGTACTTC.

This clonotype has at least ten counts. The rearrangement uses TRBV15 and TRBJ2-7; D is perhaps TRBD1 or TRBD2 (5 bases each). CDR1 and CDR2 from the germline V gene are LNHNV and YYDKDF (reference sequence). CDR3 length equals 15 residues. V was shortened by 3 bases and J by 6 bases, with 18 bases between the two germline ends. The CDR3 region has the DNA TGTGCCACCAGCAGCCGAGGGCTAGGGGCTGGCGAGCAGTACTTC. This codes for CATSSRGLGAGEQYF.

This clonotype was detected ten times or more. The CDR3 DNA is TGTGCCAGCAGTAACTACAGAGCGGACACCGGGGAGCTGTTTTTT. Translation: CASSNYRADTGELFF. The chain joins TRBV12-3 or TRBV12-4 to TRBJ2-2; the D gene is possibly TRBD2 (5 bases). CDR3 length equals 15 residues. Trimming took 5 bases from V and 3 from J, leaving 13 bases between them.

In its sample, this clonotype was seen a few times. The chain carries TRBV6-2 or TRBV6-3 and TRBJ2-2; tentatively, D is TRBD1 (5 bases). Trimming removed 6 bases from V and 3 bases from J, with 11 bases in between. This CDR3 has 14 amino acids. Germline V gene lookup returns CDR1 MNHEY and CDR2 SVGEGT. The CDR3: CASRGRVDTGELFF. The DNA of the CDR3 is TGTGCCAGCAGGGGCAGGGTGGACACCGGGGAGCTGTTTTTT.